The sequence of this T cell receptor beta chain was determined in a study of CD8 T cells in ankylosing spondylitis. MiXCR, run by TCRdb on the 5' RACE reads, gives a single entry per CDR3 protein. Among 200,000 to 250,000 distinct CDR3 sequences, over 9.5% were seen once, and the ten largest hold around 2.6%. V dropped 1 base and J dropped 6; count of bases not matched to a gene: 7. This CDR3 is built from 14 residues. Germline V lookup: CDR1 SQVTM, CDR2 ANQGSEA. The chain joins TRBV29-1 to TRBJ1-2, with 8 bases matching TRBD1. The receptor's source is a male donor with ankylosing spondylitis or in good health (not recorded which). The sample taken for sequencing was blood, either unsorted or a sorted T cell fraction (not recorded which). CDR3 DNA: TGCAGCGTTGAAGCACCGGACAGGGCAAATGGCTACACCTTC. This gives the protein CSVEAPDRANGYTF.